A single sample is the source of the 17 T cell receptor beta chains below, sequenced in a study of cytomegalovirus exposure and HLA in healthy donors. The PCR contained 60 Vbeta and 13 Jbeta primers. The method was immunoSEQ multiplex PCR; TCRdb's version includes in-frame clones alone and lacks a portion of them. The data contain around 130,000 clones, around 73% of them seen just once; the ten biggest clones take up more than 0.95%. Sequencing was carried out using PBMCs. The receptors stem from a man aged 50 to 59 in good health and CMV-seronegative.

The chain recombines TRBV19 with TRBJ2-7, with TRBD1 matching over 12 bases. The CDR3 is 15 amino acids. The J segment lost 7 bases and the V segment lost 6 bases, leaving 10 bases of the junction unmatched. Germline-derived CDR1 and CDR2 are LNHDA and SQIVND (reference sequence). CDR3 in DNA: TGTGCCAGTAGATCTCCGGGACAGGGGGCGGGTGAGCAGTACTTC. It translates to CASRSPGQGAGEQYF.

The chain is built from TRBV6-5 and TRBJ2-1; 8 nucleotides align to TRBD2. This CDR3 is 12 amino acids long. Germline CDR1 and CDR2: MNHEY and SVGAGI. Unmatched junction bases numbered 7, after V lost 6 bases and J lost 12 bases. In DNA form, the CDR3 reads TGTGCCAGCAGGGGGACTAGGTGGAGGCAGTTCTTC. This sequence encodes CASRGTRWRQFF.

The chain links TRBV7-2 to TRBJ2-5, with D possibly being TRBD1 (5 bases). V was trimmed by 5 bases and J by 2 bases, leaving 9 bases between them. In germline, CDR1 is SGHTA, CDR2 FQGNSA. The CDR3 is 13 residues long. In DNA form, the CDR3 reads TGTGCCAGCAGCAAGACAGTACAAGAGACCCAGTACTTC. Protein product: CASSKTVQETQYF.

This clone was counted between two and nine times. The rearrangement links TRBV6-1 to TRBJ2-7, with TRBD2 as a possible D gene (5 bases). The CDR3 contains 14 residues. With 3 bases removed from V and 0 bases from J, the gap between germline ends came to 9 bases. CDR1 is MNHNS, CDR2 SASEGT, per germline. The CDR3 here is CASSETGNSYEQYF. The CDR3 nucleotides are TGTGCCAGCAGTGAGACGGGAAACTCCTACGAGCAGTACTTC.

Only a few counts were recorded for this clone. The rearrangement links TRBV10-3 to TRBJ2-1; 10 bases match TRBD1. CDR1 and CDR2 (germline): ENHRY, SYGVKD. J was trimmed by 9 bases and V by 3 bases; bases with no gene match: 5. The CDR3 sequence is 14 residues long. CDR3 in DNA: TGTGCCATCAGTGATGACAGGGGGCTAACTGAGCAGTTCTTC. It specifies CAISDDRGLTEQFF.

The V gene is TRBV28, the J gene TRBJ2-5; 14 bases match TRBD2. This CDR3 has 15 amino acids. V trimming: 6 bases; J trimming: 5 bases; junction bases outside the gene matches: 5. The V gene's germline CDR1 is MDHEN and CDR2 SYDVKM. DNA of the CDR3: TGTGCCAGCAGAAGGACTAGCGGGAGGAGGGAGACCCAGTACTTC. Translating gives CASRRTSGRRETQYF.

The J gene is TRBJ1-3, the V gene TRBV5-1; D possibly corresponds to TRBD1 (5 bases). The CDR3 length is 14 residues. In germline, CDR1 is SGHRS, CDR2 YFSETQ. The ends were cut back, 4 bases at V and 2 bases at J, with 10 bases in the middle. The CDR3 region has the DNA TGCGCCAGCAGCCCTGACAGTACTGGAAACACCATATATTTT. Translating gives CASSPDSTGNTIYF. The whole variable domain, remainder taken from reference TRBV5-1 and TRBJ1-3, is KAGVTQTPRYLIKTRGQQVTLSCSPISGHRSVSWYQQTPGQGLQFLFEYFSETQRNKGNFPGRFSGRQFSNSRSEMNVSTLELGDSALYLCASSPDSTGNTIYFGEGSWLTVV.

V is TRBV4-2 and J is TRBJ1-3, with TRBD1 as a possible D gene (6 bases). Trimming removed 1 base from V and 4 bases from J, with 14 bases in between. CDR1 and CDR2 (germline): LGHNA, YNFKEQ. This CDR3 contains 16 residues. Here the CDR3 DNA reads TGTGCCAGCAGCCAAGGGAACAGGGCAGCAGGAAACACCATATATTTT. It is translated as CASSQGNRAAGNTIYF.

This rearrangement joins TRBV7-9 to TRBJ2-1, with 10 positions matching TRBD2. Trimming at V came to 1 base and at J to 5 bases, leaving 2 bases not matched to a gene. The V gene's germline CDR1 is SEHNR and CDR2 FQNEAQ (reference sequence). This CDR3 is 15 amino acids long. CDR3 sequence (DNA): TGTGCCAGCAGCTTAGGAAGCGGGAGGGACAATGAGCAGTTCTTC. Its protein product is CASSLGSGRDNEQFF.

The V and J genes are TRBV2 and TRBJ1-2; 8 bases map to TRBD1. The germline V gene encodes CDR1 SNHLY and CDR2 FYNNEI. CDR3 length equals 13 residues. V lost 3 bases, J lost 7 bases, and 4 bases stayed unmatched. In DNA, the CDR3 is TGTGCCAGCAGTGAGCAGGGGGCTTTTGGCTACACCTTC. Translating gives CASSEQGAFGYTF.

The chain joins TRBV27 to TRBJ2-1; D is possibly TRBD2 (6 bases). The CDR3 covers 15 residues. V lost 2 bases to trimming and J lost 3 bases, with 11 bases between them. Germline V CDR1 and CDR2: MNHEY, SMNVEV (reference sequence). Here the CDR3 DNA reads TGTGCCAGCAGTTTACGAGCGGGTAACTACAATGAGCAGTTCTTC. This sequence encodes CASSLRAGNYNEQFF.

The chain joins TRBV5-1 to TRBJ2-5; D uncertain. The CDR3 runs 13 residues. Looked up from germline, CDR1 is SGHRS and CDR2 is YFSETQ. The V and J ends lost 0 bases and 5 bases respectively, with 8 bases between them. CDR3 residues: CASSLAPVETQYF. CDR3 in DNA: TGCGCCAGCAGCTTGGCCCCGGTTGAGACCCAGTACTTC.

DNA of the CDR3: TGTGCCAGCAGACTACAGGATCGGCCCGGAGGCTACACCTTC. The encoded protein is CASRLQDRPGGYTF. The chain employs TRBV6-5 and TRBJ1-2, with D perhaps matching TRBD1 (5 bases). CDR3 size: 14 residues. Per the germline V gene, CDR1 is MNHEY and CDR2 is SVGAGI. The germline V and J ends were trimmed by 6 bases and 8 bases, with 19 bases remaining between them.

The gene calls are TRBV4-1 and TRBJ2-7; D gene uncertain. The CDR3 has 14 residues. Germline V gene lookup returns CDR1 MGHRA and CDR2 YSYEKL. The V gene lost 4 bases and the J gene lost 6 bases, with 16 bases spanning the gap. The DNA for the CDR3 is TGCGCCAGCAGCCGCCCCGACTTGGAAGGCGAGCAGTACTTC. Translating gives CASSRPDLEGEQYF.

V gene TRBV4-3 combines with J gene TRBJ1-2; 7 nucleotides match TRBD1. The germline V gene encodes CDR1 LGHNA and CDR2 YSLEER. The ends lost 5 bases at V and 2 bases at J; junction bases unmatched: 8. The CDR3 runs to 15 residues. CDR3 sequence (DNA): TGCGCCAGCAGCTCACGACAGGGACGCAACTATGGCTACACCTTC. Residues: CASSSRQGRNYGYTF.

The CDR3 reads CASRLEGSRVLAGVDRHEQYF. CDR3 bases: TGTGCAAGTCGCTTAGAAGGGTCGAGGGTTCTAGCGGGAGTCGATAGGCACGAGCAGTACTTC. The rearrangement uses TRBV12-2 and TRBJ2-7; the tabulated D call, TRBD2, remains unverified against the DNA. TRBV12-2 is tagged as a pseudogene. The CDR3 extends over 21 amino acids.

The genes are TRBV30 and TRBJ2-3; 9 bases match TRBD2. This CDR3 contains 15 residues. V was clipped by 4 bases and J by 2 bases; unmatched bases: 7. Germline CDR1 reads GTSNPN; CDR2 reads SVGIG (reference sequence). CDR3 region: CAWNGGRDNTDTQYF. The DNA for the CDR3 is TGTGCCTGGAATGGCGGGAGGGATAACACAGATACGCAGTATTTT.